These 4 T cell receptor beta chains came from one sample sequenced in a study of cytomegalovirus exposure and HLA in healthy donors. The study ran its PCR with 60 Vbeta and 13 Jbeta primers. Only in-frame clones appear in the TCRdb table, and some are missing; sequencing was by immunoSEQ multiplex PCR. The sample lists roughly 130,000 clones; around two thirds were seen once. The material sequenced was PBMCs. These receptors all come from a woman aged 40 to 50 in good health and CMV-seropositive.

Of note for this clone: Its ends do not fully match the called genes, so a read error is possible. The rearrangement links TRBV7-9 to TRBJ2-5; 7 bases agree with TRBD2. Germline-derived CDR1 and CDR2 are SEHNR and FQNEAQ (reference sequence). The CDR3 has 15 amino acids. The CDR3 loop is CSSSLISGLLGTQYF. CDR3 bases: TGTTCCAGCAGCTTAATTAGCGGGCTACTTGGGACCCAGTACTTC.

This chain joins TRBV29-1 and TRBJ2-7, with 9 positions matching TRBD1. Per germline, CDR1 SQVTM and CDR2 ANQGSEA. CDR3 length: 15 residues. V gave up 5 bases and J gave up 2 bases; unmatched junction bases: 10. The CDR3 loop reads CSVRTGAPDAYEQYF. CDR3 DNA sequence: TGCAGCGTTAGGACAGGGGCGCCTGATGCCTACGAGCAGTACTTC.

The chain combines TRBV25-1 with TRBJ2-5; no reliable D call. The length of the CDR3 is 13 residues. V lost 4 bases and J lost 4, with 10 bases in between. In germline, CDR1 is MGHDK, CDR2 SYGVNS. The CDR3 DNA is TGTGCCAGCAGTGTCCCCCCAGTAGAGACCCAGTACTTC. Its translation: CASSVPPVETQYF.

V gene TRBV2 combines with J gene TRBJ2-5, with a possible D match to TRBD2 (6 bases). Germline-derived CDR1 and CDR2 are SNHLY and FYNNEI. The CDR3 length is 14 residues. With 7 bases removed from V and 2 bases from J, the gap between germline ends came to 14 bases. CDR3 amino acids: CASNEVAEQETQYF. The CDR3 DNA reads TGTGCCAGCAATGAGGTAGCGGAACAAGAGACCCAGTACTTC.